Shown below are 8 T cell receptor beta chains from a single sample sequenced in a study of blood T cell repertoires in COVID-19. Generated by immunoSEQ multiplex PCR, the TCRdb table keeps only in-frame clones and is missing some. The sample contains 150,000 to 200,000 clones, roughly 84% of which appear only once. Sequenced sample: peripheral blood. Receptors originate from a woman older than 75 with acute or convalescent COVID-19.

This clone was picked up a small number of times. The V call is TRBV6-6, the J call TRBJ1-5; 9 nucleotides align to TRBD1. This CDR3 spans 17 amino acids. CDR1 is MNHNY, CDR2 SVGAGI, per germline (reference sequence). Germline trimming cut 5 bases from V and 0 bases from J; bases unmatched to any gene: 8. The CDR3 DNA reads as TGTGCCAGCAGTCCCGACAGGGGGATAGCTAGCAATCAGCCCCAGCATTTT. Amino acids: CASSPDRGIASNQPQHF.

The chain employs TRBV6-6 and TRBJ2-7; 8 nucleotides align to TRBD1. Trimming removed 7 bases from V and 5 bases from J; junction bases left unmatched: 10. CDR1 is MNHNY, CDR2 SVGAGI, per germline (reference sequence). This CDR3 has 14 amino acids. In DNA, the CDR3 is TGTGCCAGCAATCAACCGGGACAGGAAAACGAGCAGTACTTC. This sequence encodes CASNQPGQENEQYF.

V and J are TRBV6-1 and TRBJ2-2; the D gene is possibly TRBD1 (6 bases). The V end was cut by 1 base, the J end by 4 bases, with 10 bases between. This CDR3 is 15 amino acids long. Per germline, CDR1 MNHNS and CDR2 SASEGT. CDR3 amino acids: CASSEGQGSTGELFF. The CDR3 bases are TGTGCCAGCAGTGAAGGGCAGGGGTCCACCGGGGAGCTGTTTTTT.

The chain uses TRBV20-1 and TRBJ1-2; D might be TRBD1 (5 bases). This CDR3 comprises 14 residues. Between the trimmed V and J ends, which lost 3 bases and 4 bases, there was a span of 15 bases. In germline, CDR1 is DFQATT, CDR2 SNEGSKA (reference sequence). CDR3 bases: TGCAGTGCTAGTTCTCAGGGCGGTGCCTATGGCTACACCTTC. Translation: CSASSQGGAYGYTF.

The chain carries TRBV5-1 and TRBJ1-4; D not resolved. The V gene lost 1 base and the J gene lost 7 bases, with 5 bases spanning the gap. CDR1 is SGHRS, CDR2 YFSETQ, per germline. The CDR3 extends over 12 amino acids. The chain's CDR3 is CASSLSGEKLFF. As DNA, the CDR3 is TGCGCCAGCAGCTTGTCGGGTGAAAAACTGTTTTTT.

This clone came up once. The CDR3 region is CASSQLAGSSYNEQFF. In nucleotides, the CDR3 is TGCGCCAGCAGCCAACTAGCGGGGAGCTCCTACAATGAGCAGTTCTTC. The chain combines TRBV4-1 with TRBJ2-1, with 9 bases aligning to TRBD2. Germline V gene sequence: CDR1 MGHRA, CDR2 YSYEKL. This CDR3 is 16 amino acids long. Losses at the gene ends were 2 bases for V and 0 bases for J; bases not matched to a gene: 2.

The chain carries TRBV7-2 and TRBJ2-7; D unclear. Trimming removed 1 base at V and 0 bases at J, with 10 bases between. The CDR3 contains 15 residues. Looked up from germline, CDR1 is SGHTA and CDR2 is FQGNSA. The CDR3 bases are TGTGCCAGCAGCTTAGAATGGGCCTCCTCCTACGAGCAGTACTTC. Protein product: CASSLEWASSYEQYF.

This rearrangement joins TRBV24-1 to TRBJ1-5; 8 bases are shared with TRBD1. The CDR3 extends over 19 amino acids. Germline V lookup: CDR1 KGHDR, CDR2 SFDVKD. The J segment lost 2 bases and the V segment lost 5 bases, leaving 16 bases of the junction unmatched. Written as DNA, the CDR3 is TGTGCCACCAGTGGACTAAGACAGGGGAGAATAGAGGGCAATCAGCCCCAGCATTTT. Translating gives CATSGLRQGRIEGNQPQHF.